This is a list of T cell receptor beta chains from one sample in a study of blood T cells in healthy people across ages. TCRdb itself ran the 5' RACE reads through MiXCR, one entry per CDR3 protein. This sample has around 1.1 million distinct CDR3 sequences, with around two fifths found just once. Sequencing was performed on blood. All receptors come from a man aged 18 to 29 in good health. Both conserved end residues are part of each CDR3. A D gene is named only where the DNA matches it firmly. Clone size appears in some rows only: once, few, many, or a class for an expanded clone.

clone size,V gene,J gene,D gene,CDR3 DNA,CDR3 protein
.,TRBV7-3,TRBJ1-1,TRBD1,TGTGCCAGCAGAAAGACAGGGGGCCTTTCCCCGAACACTGAAGCTTTCTTT,CASRKTGGLSPNTEAFF
many,TRBV12-3/TRBV12-4,TRBJ1-1,.,TGTGCCAGCAGCAAGACAGCCATGAACACTGAAGCTTTCTTT,CASSKTAMNTEAFF
.,TRBV20-1,TRBJ2-1,TRBD2,TGTAGTGCTAGGGGGCCCGATAGCGGGGGTATCAATGAGCAGTTCTTC,CSARGPDSGGINEQFF
.,TRBV3-1,TRBJ2-5,.,TGTGCCAGCAGCCAAGTTGGAGAGACCCTGTACTTC,CASSQVGETLYF
few,TRBV5-1,TRBJ1-4,.,TGCGCCAGCAGCTTCGGCACAAGATCAGTTAATGAAAAACTGTTTTTT,CASSFGTRSVNEKLFF
.,TRBV11-2,TRBJ1-2,TRBD1,TGTGCCAGCAGCTTATTTCCGGGACAGGTTAACTATGGCTACACTTTC,CASSLFPGQVNYGYTF
.,TRBV12-3/TRBV12-4,TRBJ2-1,.,TGTGCCAGCAGCCCTCTAGCGACCGTTAGCTCCTACAATGAGCAGTTCTTC,CASSPLATVSSYNEQFF
.,TRBV6-1,TRBJ1-2,.,TGTGCCAGCGCCCGGGCCGCTAACTATGGCTACACCTTC,CASARAANYGYTF
few,TRBV4-3,TRBJ1-1,.,TGCGCCAGCAGCCAATGGGTCAACATGAACACTGAAGCTTTCTTT,CASSQWVNMNTEAFF
.,TRBV5-5,TRBJ2-3,.,TGTGCCAGCAGCTCACTGACAAGGGCTCGCACAGATACGCAGTATTTT,CASSSLTRARTDTQYF
many,TRBV9,TRBJ2-3,.,TGTGCCAGCAGCGTAGTGGGAGATACGCAGTATTTT,CASSVVGDTQYF
.,TRBV20-1,TRBJ1-1,.,TGCAGTGCTCGTCGCTGGAACACTGAAGCTTTCTTT,CSARRWNTEAFF
few,TRBV7-3,TRBJ2-2,TRBD1,TGTGCCAGCAGCATTGACAGGGGTCCCACCGGGGAGCTGTTTTTT,CASSIDRGPTGELFF
few,TRBV6-2/TRBV6-3,TRBJ2-3,TRBD1,TGTGCCTGCAAGACAGGGTCGGCAGATACGCAGTATTTT,CACKTGSADTQYF
.,TRBV30,TRBJ1-6,.,TGTGCCTGGAGTGTAGGCGGGGGGAATTCACCCCTCCACTTT,CAWSVGGGNSPLHF
.,TRBV7-2,TRBJ2-7,TRBD1,TGTGCCAGCAGCTTAGCGGTCACCGGGACAGGGTCTTCCTACGAGCAGTACTTC,CASSLAVTGTGSSYEQYF
.,TRBV18,TRBJ2-4,.,TGTGCCAGCTCACCGGCAAACCGGGGCAAAAACATTCAGTACTTC,CASSPANRGKNIQYF
.,TRBV7-8,TRBJ1-2,.,TGTGCCAGCAGCGTAGTGAACAGCTTCGATGGCTACACCTTC,CASSVVNSFDGYTF
.,TRBV20-1,TRBJ1-6,.,TGCAGTGCTAGAGACTCGACAGGACACAGCTCCTATAATTCACCCCTCCACTTT,CSARDSTGHSSYNSPLHF
few,TRBV12-3/TRBV12-4,TRBJ1-3,.,TGTGCCAGCAGTTTGGGGGGAATCGGAAACACCATATATTTT,CASSLGGIGNTIYF
.,TRBV28,TRBJ2-2,.,TGTGCCAGCAGTTTACCGCGAGGCACCGGGGAGCTGTTTTTT,CASSLPRGTGELFF
.,TRBV9,TRBJ1-2,.,TGTGCCAGCAGCCCAGGTCCCCTCGATCGCTACACCTTC,CASSPGPLDRYTF
few,TRBV7-9,TRBJ1-1,.,TGTGCCAGCAGCTTGTCAGGTGGGCGCGGGACTGAAGCTTTCTTT,CASSLSGGRGTEAFF
.,TRBV24-1,TRBJ2-1,.,TGTGCCACCAGTGAAGCACAGGGGGGGAGGGGGGATGAGCAGTTCTTC,CATSEAQGGRGDEQFF
few,TRBV7-9,TRBJ2-1,.,TGTGCCAGCAGCGCCCGCGGAAATGAGCAGTTCTTC,CASSARGNEQFF
few,TRBV20-1,TRBJ1-2,.,TGCAGTGCTAGAGCCCCGGCTACGTACGGCTACACCTTC,CSARAPATYGYTF
.,TRBV12-3/TRBV12-4,TRBJ2-1,.,TGTGCCACCGAATTAGGCGGAGAGTACAATGAGCAGTTCTTC,CATELGGEYNEQFF
.,TRBV6-1,TRBJ1-2,TRBD1,TGTGCCAGCAGTCAACTTACCAGGGACAGGGTACCTTACTATGGCTACACCTTC,CASSQLTRDRVPYYGYTF
few,TRBV28,TRBJ2-7,.,TGTGCCAGCAGCACCGACCAAGGGACGAGGCAGTACTTC,CASSTDQGTRQYF
.,TRBV19,TRBJ1-4,TRBD1,TGTGCCAGTAGTCAGGGGGCGAGAGAAAAACTGTTTTTT,CASSQGAREKLFF
.,TRBV7-8,TRBJ2-3,TRBD2,TGTGCCAGCAGCCTATGGACTAGCGGGGACACAGATACGCAGTATTTT,CASSLWTSGDTDTQYF
.,TRBV7-9,TRBJ1-2,.,TGTGCCAGCAGCACGCTACAACTAAATGGCTACACCTTC,CASSTLQLNGYTF
.,TRBV12-5,TRBJ1-1,TRBD1,TGTGCTAGTGGTTTGTTGACAGGGGTAGACAACACTGAAGCTTTCTTT,CASGLLTGVDNTEAFF
.,TRBV6-2/TRBV6-3,TRBJ2-6,.,TGTGCCAGCAGTTACCCCGGACGTTCTGGGGCCAACGTCCTGACTTTC,CASSYPGRSGANVLTF
.,TRBV20-1,TRBJ2-1,TRBD2,TGCAGTTCCGGGGGGGTTCCCTACAATGAGCAGTTCTTC,CSSGGVPYNEQFF
few,TRBV12-3/TRBV12-4,TRBJ1-2,TRBD1,TGTGCCAGCAGTCAAACTCCGGGACAGGGGTATGGCTACACCTTC,CASSQTPGQGYGYTF
.,TRBV6-6,TRBJ2-1,.,TGTGCCAGCAGTGTAGACTCCCCCAATGAGCAGTTCTTC,CASSVDSPNEQFF
.,TRBV7-2,TRBJ2-1,.,TGTGCCAGCAGCCCACGGACCTCTAAGGACTACAATGAGCAGTTCTTC,CASSPRTSKDYNEQFF